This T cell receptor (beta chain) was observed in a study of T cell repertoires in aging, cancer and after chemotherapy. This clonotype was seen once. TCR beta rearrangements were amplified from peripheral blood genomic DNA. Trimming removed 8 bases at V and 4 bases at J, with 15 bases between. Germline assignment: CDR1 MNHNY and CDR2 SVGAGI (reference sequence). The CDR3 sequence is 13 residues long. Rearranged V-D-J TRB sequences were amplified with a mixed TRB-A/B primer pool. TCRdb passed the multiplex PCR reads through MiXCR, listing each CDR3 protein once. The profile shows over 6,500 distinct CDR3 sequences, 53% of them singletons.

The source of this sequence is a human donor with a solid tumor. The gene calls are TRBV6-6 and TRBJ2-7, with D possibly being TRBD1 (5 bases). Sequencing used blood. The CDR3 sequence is CASGFRGRYEQYF. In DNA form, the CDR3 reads TGTGCCAGCGGATTTAGGGGAAGGTACGAGCAGTACTTC.